This TCR beta chain comes out of a study of cytomegalovirus exposure and HLA in healthy donors. Study-level findings and limits: Later on, a genetic analysis was performed. It linked a missense variant in DCLRE1C with V- and J-gene trimming of TCR beta. One later analysis reportedly identified an Asian-associated ancestry cluster that showed fewer N-insertions than the approximately 700-donor mean.

Details on this clone: Its antigen is as yet unknown.

13 Jbeta primers and 60 Vbeta primers were used for the PCR. Sequenced by immunoSEQ multiplex PCR; TCRdb stores in-frame clones only, minus some. The sample holds about 89,000 clones; around 85% are singletons and the top ten take about 7%. Sequenced input: PBMCs. The receptor's source is a man in his forties in good health and CMV-seropositive.

CDR3 sequence: CASSLTGGSDTQYF. For the CDR3, the DNA is TGTGCCAGTAGTCTGACAGGGGGCTCAGATACGCAGTATTTT. This sequence joins TRBV19 and TRBJ2-3, with 10 bases matching TRBD1. The CDR3 runs to 14 residues. CDR1 LNHDA and CDR2 SQIVND come from the germline V gene (reference sequence). With 5 bases clipped from V and 4 bases from J, the junction kept 3 bases outside the gene matches.